These T cell receptor beta chains were read from a single sample in a study of PD-1 blockade in classical Hodgkin lymphoma. TCRdb keeps only in-frame clones here, not all; method: immunoSEQ multiplex PCR. The sample lists 20,000 to 25,000 clones, roughly nine tenths seen once, with roughly 0.58% in the top ten. Material for sequencing was CD4+ T cells from blood. These receptors all come from a human donor with classical Hodgkin lymphoma. Both conserved end residues are part of each CDR3. D genes are given only for firm matches. Clone size is stated in some rows and not others, as once, few, many or a class when expanded.

v_gene	d_gene	j_gene	abundance	CDR3nt	CDR3aa
TRBV10-3	.	TRBJ2-7	.	TGTGCCACCCATGAATTAACAGGGTCCGGGCAGTACTTC	CATHELTGSGQYF
TRBV11-2	TRBD2	TRBJ2-5	.	TGTGCCAGCAGCTTAGCCCTTTCCCCGTTGACTAGCGTAACTGAGACCCAGTACTTC	CASSLALSPLTSVTETQYF
TRBV30	.	TRBJ2-3	.	TGTGCCTGGAATGGAGGGATAAGCACAGATACGCAGTATTTT	CAWNGGISTDTQYF
TRBV5-8	.	TRBJ1-2	.	TGTGCCAGCAGTGGCTCGGGGGATAACTATGGCTACACCTTC	CASSGSGDNYGYTF
TRBV21-1	.	TRBJ1-1	.	TGTGCCAGCAGCAGACATCACCCGGACAGGGAAACTGAAGCTTTCTTT	CASSRHHPDRETEAFF
TRBV11-2	.	TRBJ2-2	.	TGTGCCAGCAGCTTATTAAATCAGGCGGGGGAGCTGTTTTTT	CASSLLNQAGELFF
TRBV7-2	TRBD1	TRBJ1-2	.	TGTGCCAGCAGCTCCGGGACAGGGTTTTCCTATGGCTGCACCTTC	CASSSGTGFSYGCTF
TRBV7-2	.	TRBJ1-5	once	TGTGCCAGCAGCTTTGGTGGGGCCCAGCATTTT	CASSFGGAQHF
TRBV29-1	.	TRBJ2-1	.	TGCAGCGTTGCGATTAGCGTCTACAATGAGCAGTTCTTC	CSVAISVYNEQFF
TRBV29-1	TRBD1	TRBJ2-7	.	TGCAGCGTTGAGTCCCCCGCGGGACAGGGTTTCAGCGAGCAGTACTTC	CSVESPAGQGFSEQYF
TRBV18	TRBD1	TRBJ2-1	.	TGTGCCAGCTCACCCGGGACAGGATTTTACAATGAGCAGTTCTTC	CASSPGTGFYNEQFF
TRBV19	TRBD1	TRBJ2-7	.	TGTGCCAGTAGTGGACAGGGGGCTTGGTTCTCCTACGAGCAGTACTTC	CASSGQGAWFSYEQYF
TRBV28	TRBD2	TRBJ2-5	.	TGTGCCAGCAGTTCGAGGACTAGCGGGGGACCGGAGACCCAGTACTTC	CASSSRTSGGPETQYF
TRBV6-5	.	TRBJ1-3	once	TGTGCCAGCAGTTTAGGGTTTACAGTCTCTGGAAACACCATATATTTT	CASSLGFTVSGNTIYF
TRBV19	TRBD1	TRBJ2-7	.	TGTGCCAGTAGTATAGAAATAGGGGGCTCATACGAGCAGTACTTC	CASSIEIGGSYEQYF
TRBV5-1	.	TRBJ2-2	.	TGCGCCAGCAGCTTGAGCCTGGCTTCGTCCGGGGAGCTGTTTTTT	CASSLSLASSGELFF
TRBV18	.	TRBJ1-3	.	TGTGCCAGCTCACCAAGGAGCGGCCCAACCGGGGCGGACACCATATATTTT	CASSPRSGPTGADTIYF
TRBV10-3	.	TRBJ2-3	.	TGTGCCATCAGTGATGGCCCTACCGGGCGTGAGTATTTT	CAISDGPTGREYF
TRBV2	.	TRBJ1-4	.	TGTGCCAGCAGTTTGCGGACAGCCTCTAATGAAAAACTGTTTTTT	CASSLRTASNEKLFF
TRBV19	TRBD1	TRBJ2-5	.	TGTGCCAGTAGTGCAGACAGGGGTGGACAAGAGACCCAGTACTTC	CASSADRGGQETQYF
TRBV28	TRBD1	TRBJ1-2	.	TGTGCCAGCACCGAAACCGGGACAGAATTATATGGCTACACCTTC	CASTETGTELYGYTF
TRBV5-1	TRBD1	TRBJ2-3	.	TGCGCCAGCAGCGGACAGGGGATGGGCACAGATACGCAGTATTTT	CASSGQGMGTDTQYF
TRBV2	TRBD1	TRBJ2-7	.	TGTGCCAGCATAGGGGGCCTGAACGAGCAGTACTTC	CASIGGLNEQYF
TRBV6-5	.	TRBJ1-4	.	TGTGCCAGCAGTTATATACGGTCTTCGGCGGGTGAAAAACTGTTTTTT	CASSYIRSSAGEKLFF
TRBV7-9	TRBD1	TRBJ1-6	few	TGTGCCAGCAGCTTAAGGACAGGGGATAATTCACCCCTCCACTTT	CASSLRTGDNSPLHF
TRBV5-1	.	TRBJ1-1	.	TGCGCCAGCAGCTTTTGGGTGGAGAACACTGAAGCTTTCTTT	CASSFWVENTEAFF
TRBV10-3	TRBD2	TRBJ2-1	.	TGTGCCATCAGTGACCGAGGGAGGGGCCCCTACAATGAGCAGTTCTTC	CAISDRGRGPYNEQFF
TRBV5-1	TRBD1	TRBJ2-1	.	TGCGCCAGCAGCTTAGGGACAGATGGTAGTGAGCAGTTCTTC	CASSLGTDGSEQFF
TRBV6-1	TRBD1	TRBJ1-1	.	TGTGCCAGCAGTCCCGGGACAGCGAACACTGAAGCTTTCTTT	CASSPGTANTEAFF
TRBV6-1	TRBD1	TRBJ2-7	.	TGTGCCAGCAGTGTCCGGGACAGGGAGAGCGAGCAGTACTTC	CASSVRDRESEQYF
TRBV7-6	.	TRBJ2-2	.	TGTGCCAGCAGCTTAGCCTCCCTCACCACCGGGGAGCTGTTTTTT	CASSLASLTTGELFF
TRBV4-1	TRBD2	TRBJ2-1	.	TGCGCCAGCAGCCCCCAAACACCGGGACTAGTTTACAATGAGCAGTTCTTC	CASSPQTPGLVYNEQFF
TRBV6-5	.	TRBJ2-1	.	TGTGCCAGCAGTTACTCGGGCGGCTCCTACAATGAGCAGTTCTTC	CASSYSGGSYNEQFF
TRBV11-2	.	TRBJ2-3	.	TGTGCCAGCAGCTTACGCGGGGTGAACACAGATACGCAGTATTTT	CASSLRGVNTDTQYF